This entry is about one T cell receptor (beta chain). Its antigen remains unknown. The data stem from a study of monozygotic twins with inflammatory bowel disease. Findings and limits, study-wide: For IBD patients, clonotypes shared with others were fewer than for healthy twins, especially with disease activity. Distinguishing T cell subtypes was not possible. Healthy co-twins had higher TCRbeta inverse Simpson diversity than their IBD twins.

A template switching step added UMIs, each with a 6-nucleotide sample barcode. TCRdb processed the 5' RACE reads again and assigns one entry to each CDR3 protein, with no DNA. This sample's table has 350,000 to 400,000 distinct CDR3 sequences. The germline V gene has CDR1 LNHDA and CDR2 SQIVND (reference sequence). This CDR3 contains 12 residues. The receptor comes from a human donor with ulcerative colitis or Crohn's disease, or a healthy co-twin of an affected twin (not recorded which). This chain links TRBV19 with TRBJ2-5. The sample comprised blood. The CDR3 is CASRKTGETQYF.